This T cell receptor (beta chain) was recorded in a study of blood T cell repertoires in COVID-19. Across the study: Whether acute or convalescent, the COVID-19 samples came from the United States, Italy and Spain.

V lost 5 bases and J 1 base, leaving 17 bases between the germline ends. Germline V CDR1 and CDR2: LNHDA, SQIVND (reference sequence). This CDR3 contains 16 residues. Sequenced by immunoSEQ multiplex PCR; TCRdb stores in-frame clones only, minus some. The profile covers 200,000 to 300,000 clones, with 92% appearing a single time and more than 0.8% taken by the ten largest. This receptor was taken from a young man with COVID-19, enrolled during active disease. The rearrangement links TRBV19 to TRBJ1-1, with D maybe TRBD1 (6 bases). The sample was peripheral blood. CDR3 coding DNA: TGTGCCAGTAGTCTCTCCGCTACAGGGTCGAACACTGAAGCTTTCTTT. Protein sequence: CASSLSATGSNTEAFF.